Below are 14 T cell receptor beta chains sequenced from a single sample in a study of blood T cell dynamics during melanoma immunotherapy (dated by TCRdb to about 2020). The time point label corresponds to: week 3, after first cycle of checkpoint inhibitor. The method was the immunoSEQ multiplex PCR assay. This immuneACCESS table, as held by TCRdb, lists in-frame sequences with V and J called but not all clones. Of the missing ones, under half trace to an unresolved V gene in checked studies; the others have no known cause. The table for this sample lists approximately 13,000 clones; roughly 90% of them were counted only once. The ten top clones hold roughly 5.4% of the sample. The source was blood, collected from a patient treated with checkpoint blockade. The receptors here all came from a human donor with melanoma.

The V call is TRBV4-3, the J call TRBJ1-1; no firm D call. In germline, CDR1 is LGHNA, CDR2 YSLEER. This CDR3 is built from 13 residues. Trimming pared 1 base from V and 6 bases from J, leaving 9 bases between. The CDR3 DNA reads as TGCGCCAGCAGCCAAGCGGCTGGCGCTGAAGCTTTCTTT. Translation gives CASSQAAGAEAFF.

This clone has more than one count but fewer than ten. V usage is TRBV9 and J usage is TRBJ2-3; 8 nucleotides agree with TRBD2. The CDR3 runs 15 residues. Germline V gene sequence: CDR1 SGDLS, CDR2 YYNGEE. Unmatched junction bases numbered 4, after V lost 0 bases and J lost 4 bases. CDR3 residues: CASSVGISGADTQYF. The DNA for the CDR3 is TGTGCCAGCAGCGTAGGAATTAGCGGGGCAGATACGCAGTATTTT.

The V and J genes are TRBV11-3 and TRBJ2-5; TRBD2 is a possible D gene (6 bases). The V end was cut by 5 bases, the J end by 5 bases, with 21 bases between. This CDR3 contains 16 residues. In germline, CDR1 is SGHNT, CDR2 YENEEA. For the CDR3, the DNA is TGTGCCAGCAGCCAGCCCGTTTCAGCGGGCATTGAGACCCAGTACTTC. Amino acids: CASSQPVSAGIETQYF. Full variable domain (outside the CDR3, taken from reference TRBV11-3 and TRBJ2-5): EAGVVQSPRYKIIEKKQPVAFWCNPISGHNTLYWYLQNLGQGPELLIRYENEEAVDDSQLPKDRFSAERLKGVDSTLKIQPAELGDSAVYLCASSQPVSAGIETQYFGPGTRLLVL.

This clone occurred a few times. The chain links TRBV6-1 to TRBJ2-5, with D perhaps being TRBD1 or TRBD2 (6 bases each). V was pared by 5 bases and J by 8 bases, with 21 bases between. The V gene's germline CDR1 is MNHNS and CDR2 SASEGT. The CDR3 sequence is 15 residues long. Here the CDR3 DNA reads TGTGCCAGCAGTTCCTTAGGGGGGACCGCGTCTACCCAGTACTTC. Translating gives CASSSLGGTASTQYF.

The V call is TRBV10-3, the J call TRBJ1-3; D ambiguous. Per the germline V gene, CDR1 is ENHRY and CDR2 is SYGVKD. The CDR3 spans 16 residues. V dropped 2 bases and J dropped 0 bases, with 11 bases sitting between them. CDR3 loop: CAISEREINSGNTIYF. CDR3 coding DNA: TGTGCCATCAGTGAGAGAGAGATCAACTCTGGAAACACCATATATTTT.

The chain links TRBV6-5 to TRBJ2-1; D is unclear. Germline values: CDR1 MNHEY, CDR2 SVGAGI. V was clipped by 2 bases and J by 0 bases, with 8 bases between them. The CDR3 has 15 residues. Here the CDR3 DNA reads TGTGCCAGCAGTTACAAGAAAAGCTCCTACAATGAGCAGTTCTTC. As protein: CASSYKKSSYNEQFF.

The chain combines TRBV5-1 with TRBJ1-3; D not certain. This CDR3 comprises 14 residues. V gave up 0 bases and J gave up 4 bases, with 8 bases separating them. The germline V gene encodes CDR1 SGHRS and CDR2 YFSETQ. In DNA, the CDR3 is TGCGCCAGCAGCTTGGCCCGGGGAGGAAACACCATATATTTT. It yields the protein CASSLARGGNTIYF.

The chain has TRBV9 and TRBJ1-1, with D possibly being TRBD1 (6 bases). CDR3 length: 13 residues. Looked up from germline, CDR1 is SGDLS and CDR2 is YYNGEE. V gave up 4 bases and J gave up 0 bases, with 7 bases separating them. In nucleotides, the CDR3 is TGTGCCAGCAGCCGGGGGCTGAACACTGAAGCTTTCTTT. Amino acid sequence: CASSRGLNTEAFF.

The chain joins TRBV25-1 to TRBJ2-5; D remains ambiguous. The CDR3 consists of 13 residues. Germline V lookup: CDR1 MGHDK, CDR2 SYGVNS. Trimming left V 5 bases short and J 5 bases short, with 12 bases between. CDR3 region: CASSRRTGETQYF. The CDR3 coding sequence is TGTGCCAGCAGTCGCAGGACGGGTGAGACCCAGTACTTC.

DNA for the CDR3: TGTGCCAGCAGTCCGACGGGAGGGCGGGAGGAAGAGACCCAGTACTTC. Residues: CASSPTGGREEETQYF. The J gene is TRBJ2-5, the V gene TRBV2; TRBD2 matches 8 bases. The V and J ends lost 5 bases and 3 bases, in that order; junction bases with no gene match: 11. Germline assignment: CDR1 SNHLY and CDR2 FYNNEI. The CDR3 consists of 16 residues.

This chain uses TRBV5-1 with TRBJ2-5; D possibly corresponds to TRBD2 (5 bases). The CDR3 covers 14 residues. Per the germline V gene, CDR1 is SGHRS and CDR2 is YFSETQ. Between the trimmed V and J ends, which lost 1 base and 3 bases, there was a span of 10 bases. The CDR3 is CASSLTGWEETQYF. The CDR3 nucleotides read TGCGCCAGCAGCTTGACGGGATGGGAAGAGACCCAGTACTTC.

The chain recombines TRBV27 with TRBJ2-5; 8 nucleotides agree with TRBD1. Trimming removed 4 bases from V and 5 bases from J; junction bases left unmatched: 3. The CDR3 has 13 residues. Germline-derived CDR1 and CDR2 are MNHEY and SMNVEV (reference sequence). CDR3: CASSSGQGETQYF. CDR3 in DNA: TGTGCCAGCAGTTCCGGACAGGGTGAGACCCAGTACTTC.

The chain recombines TRBV7-2 with TRBJ2-5; 7 bases fit TRBD2. V shed 2 bases, J shed 2 bases, and the junction held 2 bases outside the gene matches. The length of the CDR3 is 14 residues. CDR1 and CDR2 from the germline V gene are SGHTA and FQGNSA. CDR3 nucleotides: TGTGCCAGCAGCTTACTAGCGGATCAAGAGACCCAGTACTTC. Translation gives CASSLLADQETQYF.

The J gene is TRBJ2-3, the V gene TRBV7-2; no clear D. The V gene's germline CDR1 is SGHTA and CDR2 FQGNSA. The CDR3 consists of 12 residues. V lost 3 bases and J lost 6, with 7 bases in between. The CDR3 here is CASSFGWDTQYF. The CDR3, as DNA: TGTGCCAGCAGCTTTGGGTGGGATACGCAGTATTTT.